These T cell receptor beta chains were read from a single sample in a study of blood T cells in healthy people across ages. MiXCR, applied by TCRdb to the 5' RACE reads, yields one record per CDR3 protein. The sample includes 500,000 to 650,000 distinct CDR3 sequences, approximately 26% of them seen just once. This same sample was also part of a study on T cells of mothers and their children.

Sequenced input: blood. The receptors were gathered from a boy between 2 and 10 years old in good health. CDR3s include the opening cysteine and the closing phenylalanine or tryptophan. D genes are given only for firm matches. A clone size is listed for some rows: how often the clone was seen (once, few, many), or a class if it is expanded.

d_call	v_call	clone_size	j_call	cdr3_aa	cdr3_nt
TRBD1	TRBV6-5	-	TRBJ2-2	CASSFDSGQGARLFF	TGTGCCAGCAGTTTCGATTCGGGACAGGGGGCTAGGCTGTTTTTT
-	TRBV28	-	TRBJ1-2	CASSLSPEGGYTF	TGTGCCAGCAGTTTATCTCCGGAGGGCGGCTACACCTTC
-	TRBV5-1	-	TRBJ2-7	CASSLNPWTVYEQYF	TGCGCCAGCAGCTTAAACCCTTGGACAGTCTACGAGCAGTACTTC
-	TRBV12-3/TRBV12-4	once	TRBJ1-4	CASSDIRGEKLFF	TGTGCCAGCTCGGACATCCGAGGTGAAAAACTGTTTTTT
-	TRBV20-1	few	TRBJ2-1	CSARDPHLGSAYNEQFF	TGCAGTGCTAGGGATCCCCATCTGGGGTCAGCCTACAATGAGCAGTTCTTC
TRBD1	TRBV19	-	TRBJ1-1	CARTLTGTDEAFF	TGTGCCAGAACCCTCACCGGGACAGATGAAGCTTTCTTT
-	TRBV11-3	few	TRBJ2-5	CASSSAHQETQYF	TGTGCCAGCAGCTCGGCACACCAAGAGACCCAGTACTTC
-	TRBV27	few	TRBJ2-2	CASSLTRGVTIGELFF	TGTGCCAGCAGTTTAACCAGGGGGGTAACGATCGGGGAGCTGTTTTTT
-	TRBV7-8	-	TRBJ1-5	CASSPTVGFGTSRQPQHF	TGTGCCAGCAGCCCGACCGTGGGGTTTGGCACCTCGAGGCAGCCCCAGCATTTT
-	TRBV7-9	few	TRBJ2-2	CASTTAANIGELFF	TGTGCCAGCACCACGGCAGCAAACATCGGGGAGCTGTTTTTT
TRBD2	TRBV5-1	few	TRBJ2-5	CASSSTGTTQETQYF	TGCGCCAGCAGCTCAACCGGGACTACCCAAGAGACCCAGTACTTC
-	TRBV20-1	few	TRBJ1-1	CSASRGRTEAFF	TGCAGTGCTTCCCGAGGTAGGACTGAAGCTTTCTTT
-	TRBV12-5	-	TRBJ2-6	CASGLVLQALSGANVLTF	TGTGCTAGTGGTTTGGTACTACAGGCGCTCTCTGGGGCCAACGTCCTGACTTTC
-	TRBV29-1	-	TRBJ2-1	CSAEGRSYNEQFF	TGCAGCGCAGAGGGACGGAGCTACAATGAGCAGTTCTTC
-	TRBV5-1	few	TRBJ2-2	CASSPDSYNTGELFF	TGCGCCAGCAGCCCTGACAGTTATAACACCGGGGAGCTGTTTTTT
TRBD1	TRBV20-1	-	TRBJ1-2	CSARSETGTYGYTF	TGCAGTGCTCGGTCCGAGACAGGGACCTATGGCTACACCTTC
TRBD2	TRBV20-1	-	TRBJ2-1	CSARDYTSGHEQFF	TGCAGTGCTAGAGATTACACTAGCGGCCATGAGCAGTTCTTC
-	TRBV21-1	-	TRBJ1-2	CASSPNTGSGGYTF	TGTGCCAGCTCCCCTAATACAGGGTCAGGTGGCTACACCTTC
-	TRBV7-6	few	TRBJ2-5	CASNPSPGPQETQYF	TGTGCCAGCAACCCATCGCCGGGGCCCCAAGAGACCCAGTACTTC
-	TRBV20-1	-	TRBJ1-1	CSGKGGGANTEAFF	TGCAGTGGTAAAGGAGGAGGGGCAAACACTGAAGCTTTCTTT
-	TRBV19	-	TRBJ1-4	CASSTTTGNEVEKLFF	TGTGCCAGTAGTACCACTACAGGGAACGAAGTTGAAAAACTGTTTTTT
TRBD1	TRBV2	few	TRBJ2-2	CASMRQGSTGELFF	TGTGCCAGCATGCGACAGGGGAGCACCGGGGAGCTGTTTTTT
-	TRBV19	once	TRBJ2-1	CASSVHQGNEQFF	TGTGCCAGTAGTGTTCATCAGGGCAATGAGCAGTTCTTC
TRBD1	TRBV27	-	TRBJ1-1	CASSSRDRGPRSSEAFF	TGTGCCAGCAGTTCCCGGGACAGGGGGCCCCGTTCGTCTGAAGCTTTCTTT
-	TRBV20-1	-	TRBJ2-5	CSVSRQEIQYF	TGCAGTGTTTCCCGCCAAGAGATCCAGTACTTC
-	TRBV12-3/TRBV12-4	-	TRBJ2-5	CASSLAGGQVETQYF	TGTGCCAGCAGTTTAGCGGGGGGCCAGGTGGAGACCCAGTACTTC
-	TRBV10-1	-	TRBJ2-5	CASSEPTGSGEEETQYF	TGCGCCAGCAGTGAGCCAACGGGTAGCGGCGAAGAAGAGACCCAGTACTTC
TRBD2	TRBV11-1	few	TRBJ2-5	CASSLGLAGPETQYF	TGTGCCAGCAGCTTAGGACTAGCGGGGCCCGAGACCCAGTACTTC
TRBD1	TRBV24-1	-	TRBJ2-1	CATGTESYNEQFF	TGTGCCACAGGGACAGAATCTTACAATGAGCAGTTCTTC
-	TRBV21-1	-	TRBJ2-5	CASSKLKKTQYF	TGTGCCAGCAGCAAACTGAAGAAGACCCAGTACTTC
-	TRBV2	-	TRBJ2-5	CASDSLGETQYF	TGTGCCAGCGATAGTCTGGGAGAGACCCAGTACTTC
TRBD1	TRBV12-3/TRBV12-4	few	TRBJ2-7	CASSLDRTGIDEQYF	TGTGCCAGCAGTTTAGACCGGACAGGGATCGACGAGCAGTACTTC
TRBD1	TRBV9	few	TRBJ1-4	CASSGETGGLTNEKLFF	TGTGCCAGCAGCGGAGAGACAGGGGGCTTAACTAATGAAAAACTGTTTTTT
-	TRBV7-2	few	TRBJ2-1	CASSLASVAEQFF	TGTGCCAGCAGCTTAGCGTCGGTGGCTGAGCAGTTCTTC
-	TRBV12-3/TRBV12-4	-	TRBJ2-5	CASSRTALTEGTQYF	TGTGCCAGCAGCCGTACCGCCCTCACGGAAGGGACCCAGTACTTC